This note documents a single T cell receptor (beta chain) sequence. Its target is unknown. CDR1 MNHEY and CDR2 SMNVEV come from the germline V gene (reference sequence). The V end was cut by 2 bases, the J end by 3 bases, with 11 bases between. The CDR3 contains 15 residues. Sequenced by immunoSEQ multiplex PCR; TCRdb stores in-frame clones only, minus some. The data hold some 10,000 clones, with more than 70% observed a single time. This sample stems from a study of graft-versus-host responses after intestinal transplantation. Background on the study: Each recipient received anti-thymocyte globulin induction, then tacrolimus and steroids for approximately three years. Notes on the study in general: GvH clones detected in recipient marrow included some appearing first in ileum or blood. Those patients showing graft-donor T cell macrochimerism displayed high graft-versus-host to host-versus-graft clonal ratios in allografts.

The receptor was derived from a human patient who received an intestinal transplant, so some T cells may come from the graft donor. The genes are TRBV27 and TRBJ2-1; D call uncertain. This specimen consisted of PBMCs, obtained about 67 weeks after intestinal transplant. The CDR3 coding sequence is TGTGCCAGCAGTTTACCCCCACCGGACTACAATGAGCAGTTCTTC. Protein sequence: CASSLPPPDYNEQFF.